The 29 T cell receptor beta chains reported below all come from one sample, sequenced in a study of cytomegalovirus exposure and HLA in healthy donors. The primer mix had 60 Vbeta and 13 Jbeta primers. Sequencing used immunoSEQ multiplex PCR; TCRdb keeps in-frame clones, though not all of them. In the table there are 200,000 to 250,000 clones, around 80% of which are singletons. Sequenced material: PBMCs. The receptors derive from a woman between 55 and 75 years old in good health and CMV-seropositive.

The rearrangement links TRBV19 to TRBJ2-2; perhaps TRBD1 as D (5 bases). This CDR3 is built from 17 residues. V was clipped by 5 bases and J by 4 bases, with 20 bases between them. CDR1 is LNHDA, CDR2 SQIVND, per germline (reference sequence). CDR3 sequence (DNA): TGTGCCAGTAGTTTTCCGGCAGGGAAGATTGGCACCGGGGAGCTGTTTTTT. This translates into CASSFPAGKIGTGELFF.

V gene TRBV6-5 combines with J gene TRBJ2-5, with D perhaps TRBD1 (5 bases). The assigned J gene may be wrong: the sequence end matches TRBJ2-7 better. The germline gives CDR1 MNHEY, CDR2 SVGAGI. The CDR3 totals 15 residues. The CDR3 DNA sequence: TGTGCCAGCAGTAGATCACAGGATCTGTCCTACGAGCAGTACTTC. Translated, it gives CASSRSQDLSYEQYF.

The chain has TRBV27 and TRBJ2-5, with TRBD2 identical over 14 bases. V was clipped by 0 bases and J by 6 bases; unmatched bases: 6. The length of the CDR3 is 17 residues. Germline CDR1 is MNHEY and CDR2 is SMNVEV (reference sequence). The CDR3 DNA follows: TGTGCCAGCAGTTTATCCGCGACTAGCGGGGGGGTGAAGACCCAGTACTTC. Protein product: CASSLSATSGGVKTQYF.

The V and J genes are TRBV5-1 and TRBJ1-1; a possible D gene is TRBD1 (6 bases). The V end was cut by 2 bases, the J end by 1 base, with 9 bases between. CDR1 is SGHRS and CDR2 is YFSETQ in the germline V gene. There are 14 residues in the CDR3. CDR3 region: CASSLGQSNTEAFF. The CDR3 nucleotides read TGCGCCAGCAGCTTAGGACAGTCGAACACTGAAGCTTTCTTT. The full variable domain, in which reference TRBV5-1 and TRBJ1-1 provide the parts outside the CDR3, is KAGVTQTPRYLIKTRGQQVTLSCSPISGHRSVSWYQQTPGQGLQFLFEYFSETQRNKGNFPGRFSGRQFSNSRSEMNVSTLELGDSALYLCASSLGQSNTEAFFGQGTRLTVV.

The chain links TRBV7-6 to TRBJ2-3; 7 bases are shared with TRBD2. This CDR3 is 16 amino acids long. V shed 2 bases and J 3 bases; nucleotides not matched to a gene: 8. The V gene's germline CDR1 is SGHVS and CDR2 FNYEAQ. This chain's CDR3 is CASSLYFAGVTDTQYF. CDR3 coding DNA: TGTGCCAGCAGCTTATACTTCGCGGGAGTGACAGATACGCAGTATTTT.

Turning to this clone: Sequence at one end of the junction differs from germline and may be a read error. This CDR3 is CSSSSGLRERGDYYEQYF. The CDR3, as DNA: TGTTCCAGCAGCTCTGGTTTGAGGGAGCGGGGGGATTACTACGAGCAGTACTTC. V gene TRBV7-9 combines with J gene TRBJ2-7, with 9 bases identical to TRBD2. This CDR3 is 18 amino acids long. The germline gives CDR1 SEHNR, CDR2 FQNEAQ (reference sequence).

The rearrangement uses TRBV15 and TRBJ2-5, with unresolved D. The germline V gene has CDR1 LNHNV and CDR2 YYDKDF (reference sequence). V was cut by 0 bases and J by 5 bases, with 4 bases left in between. This CDR3 is built from 12 residues. CDR3 sequence (DNA): TGTGCCACCAGCAGAGATATGGAGACCCAGTACTTC. Translated, it gives CATSRDMETQYF.

This sequence joins TRBV2 and TRBJ1-6; 7 bases match TRBD1. The J segment lost 11 bases and the V segment lost 8 bases, leaving 9 bases of the junction unmatched. CDR1 and CDR2 (germline): SNHLY, FYNNEI. The CDR3 loop spans 13 amino acids. Written as DNA, the CDR3 is TGTGCCAGCCTCCGACAGGGTCGAGCACCCCTCCACTTT. Amino acids: CASLRQGRAPLHF.

The chain joins TRBV11-2 to TRBJ2-1, with D maybe TRBD2 (5 bases). The germline gives CDR1 SGHAT, CDR2 FQNNGV. The V end was cut by 1 base, the J end by 5 bases, with 6 bases between. The CDR3 loop spans 13 amino acids. For the CDR3, the DNA is TGTGCCAGCAGCTTAGCGGGGAACAATGAGCAGTTCTTC. Translating gives CASSLAGNNEQFF.

This clone was detected a few times. The rearrangement uses TRBV5-1 and TRBJ1-1, with TRBD1 as a possible D gene (5 bases). The germline V gene has CDR1 SGHRS and CDR2 YFSETQ. Trimming stripped 0 bases from V and 1 base from J, with 7 bases between. The length of the CDR3 is 14 residues. The CDR3 loop is CASSLGQPNTEAFF. In DNA, the CDR3 is TGCGCCAGCAGCTTGGGACAGCCGAACACTGAAGCTTTCTTT.

This chain joins TRBV11-1 and TRBJ1-1; the D gene is possibly TRBD1 (5 bases). CDR1 and CDR2 from the germline V gene are SGHAT and FQDESV (reference sequence). This CDR3 comprises 13 residues. V dropped 2 bases and J dropped 5 bases, with 9 bases sitting between them. For the CDR3, the DNA is TGTGCCAGCAGCTTATCAGGGAGGACTGAAGCTTTCTTT. It translates to CASSLSGRTEAFF.

This sequence joins TRBV11-2 and TRBJ2-1; no definite D call. Germline V gene lookup returns CDR1 SGHAT and CDR2 FQNNGV. V was cut by 2 bases and J by 6 bases, with 11 bases left in between. This CDR3 has 14 residues. CDR3 sequence: CASSLLYRCNEQFF. In DNA, the CDR3 is TGTGCCAGCAGCTTACTTTATCGGTGCAATGAGCAGTTCTTC.

A single count supports this clone. The V gene is TRBV19, the J gene TRBJ1-5, with a weak D call TRBD1 (5 bases). Trimming cost V 6 bases and J 3 bases, with 9 bases left between them. The germline V gene has CDR1 LNHDA and CDR2 SQIVND (reference sequence). The CDR3 spans 13 residues. Here the CDR3 DNA reads TGTGCCAGTAGAGACAGAATCAATCAGCCCCAGCATTTT. Translating gives CASRDRINQPQHF.

The J gene is TRBJ1-6, the V gene TRBV2; 10 positions agree with TRBD1. Germline loops: CDR1 SNHLY, CDR2 FYNNEI. Losses at the gene ends were 6 bases for V and 10 bases for J; bases not matched to a gene: 6. The CDR3 is made up of 14 amino acids. The chain's CDR3 is CASRGTGEVSPLHF. The CDR3 nucleotides read TGTGCCAGCAGAGGGACAGGGGAAGTATCACCCCTCCACTTT.

V usage is TRBV19 and J usage is TRBJ1-5, with TRBD1 matching over 8 bases. Trimming cost V 4 bases and J 7 bases; bases outside gene matches: 3. Per the germline V gene, CDR1 is LNHDA and CDR2 is SQIVND (reference sequence). The CDR3 is 13 amino acids. CDR3 bases: TGTGCCAGTAGTACGGACAGGGTCCAGCCCCAGCATTTT. It specifies CASSTDRVQPQHF.

This chain links TRBV30 with TRBJ1-1; D not resolved. The V end was cut by 5 bases, the J end by 3 bases, with 10 bases between. This CDR3 spans 12 amino acids. Germline V gene sequence: CDR1 GTSNPN, CDR2 SVGIG (reference sequence). The CDR3 sequence is CAWAREYTEAFF. CDR3 coding DNA: TGTGCCTGGGCCCGGGAATACACTGAAGCTTTCTTT.

This chain joins TRBV6-5 and TRBJ2-7; 7 bases map to TRBD2. The CDR3 consists of 14 residues. The trim removed 5 bases at V and 2 bases at J, leaving 6 bases unmatched. Looked up from germline, CDR1 is MNHEY and CDR2 is SVGAGI. CDR3 bases: TGTGCCAGCAGTCGTACTAGCGAAACCTACGAGCAGTACTTC. It codes for CASSRTSETYEQYF.

This sequence joins TRBV27 and TRBJ2-1, with 12 bases fitting TRBD2. The CDR3 loop spans 16 amino acids. Germline V gene sequence: CDR1 MNHEY, CDR2 SMNVEV (reference sequence). V was clipped by 5 bases and J by 2 bases; unmatched bases: 4. CDR3 DNA: TGTGCCAGCAGTCGACTAGCGGGGGCTGCCTACAATGAGCAGTTCTTC. It specifies CASSRLAGAAYNEQFF.

This chain connects TRBV28 to TRBJ1-1; D is unresolved. The germline V gene encodes CDR1 MDHEN and CDR2 SYDVKM. This CDR3 comprises 13 residues. V lost 10 bases to trimming and J lost 4 bases, with 16 bases between them. The CDR3 DNA reads as TGTGCCACCGGCGGTACGGCAGCCACTGAAGCTTTCTTT. Encoded protein: CATGGTAATEAFF. The full variable domain, its missing parts supplied by reference TRBV28 and TRBJ1-1, is DVKVTQSSRYLVKRTGEKVFLECVQDMDHENMFWYRQDPGLGLRLIYFSYDVKMKEKGDIPEGYSVSREKKERFSLILESASTNQTSMYLCATGGTAATEAFFGQGTRLTVV.

The chain links TRBV5-1 to TRBJ2-3, with D unresolved. The CDR3 runs to 15 residues. V lost 2 bases and J lost 2, with 12 bases in between. The V gene's germline CDR1 is SGHRS and CDR2 YFSETQ. CDR3: CASSLFSRNTDTQYF. The CDR3 DNA reads TGCGCCAGCAGCTTATTCTCGAGAAACACAGATACGCAGTATTTT.

V is TRBV6-5 and J is TRBJ2-7, with 11 nucleotides matching TRBD1. This CDR3 is built from 12 residues. With V trimmed by 7 bases and J by 9 bases, 5 bases remained unmatched. Germline V gives CDR1 MNHEY, CDR2 SVGAGI. CDR3 loop: CASTGTGGWQYF. DNA of the CDR3: TGTGCCAGCACCGGGACAGGGGGATGGCAGTACTTC.

This clone was observed a few times. The chain employs TRBV5-1 and TRBJ1-4, with 7 positions matching TRBD1. CDR1 SGHRS and CDR2 YFSETQ come from the germline V gene. The junction had 6 bases not matched to a gene; V was cut back by 0 bases and J by 7 bases. The CDR3 extends over 15 amino acids. The CDR3 nucleotides read TGCGCCAGCAGCTTGGGAGGGGGCTTGCGTGAAAAACTGTTTTTT. The encoded protein is CASSLGGGLREKLFF.

The chain joins TRBV18 to TRBJ1-1, with TRBD1 matching over 9 bases. Germline V gives CDR1 KGHSH, CDR2 LQKENI. Trimming removed 3 bases from V and 10 bases from J; junction bases left unmatched: 9. There are 14 residues in the CDR3. The CDR3 DNA is TGTGCCAGCTCACCTGGACTGGACAGGGGAGTAGCTTTCTTT. This codes for CASSPGLDRGVAFF.

The chain links TRBV5-1 to TRBJ2-6; 7 bases agree with TRBD1. Germline CDR1 SGHRS, CDR2 YFSETQ. The CDR3 consists of 18 residues. V shed 6 bases and J 0 bases; nucleotides not matched to a gene: 12. The CDR3 DNA is TGCGCCAGCACCTTCGCGACAGGGCTTAGCTCTGGGGCCAACGTCCTGACTTTC. Its translation is CASTFATGLSSGANVLTF.

This chain uses TRBV2 with TRBJ2-6; D unclear. Trimming cost V 2 bases and J 0 bases, with 11 bases left between them. Germline V gene lookup returns CDR1 SNHLY and CDR2 FYNNEI. CDR3 length: 17 amino acids. The CDR3 DNA reads as TGTGCCAGCAGTGAAAGTGCAAGGAGCTCTGGGGCCAACGTCCTGACTTTC. Amino acids: CASSESARSSGANVLTF. Using reference TRBV2 and TRBJ2-6 for the parts outside the CDR3, the full variable domain is EPEVTQTPSHQVTQMGQEVILRCVPISNHLYFYWYRQILGQKVEFLVSFYNNEISEKSEIFDDQFSVERPDGSNFTLKIRSTKLEDSAMYFCASSESARSSGANVLTFGAGSRLTVL.

V gene TRBV6-1 combines with J gene TRBJ2-7, with 8 positions matching TRBD1. Germline V CDR1 and CDR2: MNHNS, SASEGT. J was trimmed by 4 bases and V by 3 bases; bases with no gene match: 2. The CDR3 loop spans 13 amino acids. The CDR3 bases are TGTGCCAGCAGTGATTACAGGGGGTACGAGCAGTACTTC. This translates into CASSDYRGYEQYF.

V and J are TRBV30 and TRBJ2-1; possibly TRBD1 for D (6 bases). The germline V and J ends were trimmed by 0 bases and 2 bases, with 32 bases remaining between them. Germline V lookup: CDR1 GTSNPN, CDR2 SVGIG (reference sequence). CDR3 length equals 22 residues. CDR3 amino acids: CAWSVRGNHRDTKRGAYNEQFF. CDR3 nucleotide sequence: TGTGCCTGGAGTGTACGAGGGAATCACCGGGACACTAAGAGGGGCGCCTACAATGAGCAGTTCTTC.

The V and J genes are TRBV6-1 and TRBJ1-1; D is possibly TRBD1 (5 bases). The CDR3 length is 14 residues. Germline V gives CDR1 MNHNS, CDR2 SASEGT. V dropped 1 base and J dropped 6 bases, with 12 bases sitting between them. CDR3 DNA: TGTGCCAGCAGTGAAGGAAGGGGATGGGCTGAAGCTTTCTTT. Translated: CASSEGRGWAEAFF.

This chain connects TRBV7-3 to TRBJ2-5, with D possibly TRBD1 on 5 matching bases. Germline V gene data show CDR1 as SGHTA and CDR2 as FQGTGA. CDR3 length: 17 residues. V lost 0 bases and J lost 5, with 19 bases in between. Here the CDR3 reads CASSLTGWQGGVETQYF. DNA of the CDR3: TGTGCCAGCAGCTTAACTGGTTGGCAGGGTGGGGTGGAGACCCAGTACTTC. The full variable domain, its missing parts supplied by reference TRBV7-3 and TRBJ2-5, is GAGVSQTPSNKVTEKGKYVELRCDPISGHTALYWYRQSLGQGPEFLIYFQGTGAADDSGLPNDRFFAVRPEGSVSTLKIQRTERGDSAVYLCASSLTGWQGGVETQYFGPGTRLLVL.